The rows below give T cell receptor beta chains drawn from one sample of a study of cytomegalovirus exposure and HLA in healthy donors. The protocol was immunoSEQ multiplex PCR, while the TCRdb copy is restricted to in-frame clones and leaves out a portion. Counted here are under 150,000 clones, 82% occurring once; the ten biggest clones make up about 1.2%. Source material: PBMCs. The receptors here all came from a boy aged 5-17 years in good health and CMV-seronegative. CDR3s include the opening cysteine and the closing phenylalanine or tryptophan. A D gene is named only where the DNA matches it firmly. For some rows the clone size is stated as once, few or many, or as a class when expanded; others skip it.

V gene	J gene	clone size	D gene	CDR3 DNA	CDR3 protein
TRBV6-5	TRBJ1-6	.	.	TGTGCCAGCAGTTACCAAAACAGGGAGTACCCCCTCCACTTT	CASSYQNREYPLHF
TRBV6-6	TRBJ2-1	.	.	TGTGCCAGCAGACAGGGACCCTACAATGAGCAGTTCTTC	CASRQGPYNEQFF
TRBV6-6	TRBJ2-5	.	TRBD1	TGTGCCAGCAGTGAGGGACAGGGGAGTGAGACCCAGTACTTC	CASSEGQGSETQYF
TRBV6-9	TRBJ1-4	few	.	TGTGCCAGCAGTTCCCGTCTGAGGATGGTTGAAAAACTGTTTTTT	CASSSRLRMVEKLFF
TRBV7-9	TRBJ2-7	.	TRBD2	TGTGCCAGCAGCCTAACTAGCGGAGACTACGAGCAGTACTTC	CASSLTSGDYEQYF
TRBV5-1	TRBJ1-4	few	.	TGCGCCAGCAGTGTACCGGACGGGATTAATGAAAAACTGTTTTTT	CASSVPDGINEKLFF
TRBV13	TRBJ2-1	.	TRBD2	TGTGCCAGCAGCTTTCCACTTTGGACTAGCGGGAGTCTGAATGAGCAGTTCTTC	CASSFPLWTSGSLNEQFF
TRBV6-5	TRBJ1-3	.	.	TGTGCCAGCAGGACTGGGGGAAACACCATATATTTT	CASRTGGNTIYF
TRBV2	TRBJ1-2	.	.	TGTGCCAGCTACCTCCAGAATAACTATGGCTACACCTTC	CASYLQNNYGYTF
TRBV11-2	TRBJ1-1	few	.	TGTGCCAGCAGCCGAGACAGATTTAACACTGAAGCTTTCTTT	CASSRDRFNTEAFF